This entry lists 24 T cell receptor beta chains sequenced from one sample in a study of human T cells and chemical hapten exposure. Regarding time point: patch test 1, 2 weeks after DPC sensitization. Indicated treatment: therapeutic diphenylcyclopropenone sensitization with weekly scalp DPC. TCRdb analysed the RACE reads with MiXCR anew, one entry per CDR3 protein. The sample lists approximately 60,000 distinct CDR3 sequences; roughly a tenth were seen once. The source material was whole blood, sampled in connection with sensitization to the hapten diphenylcyclopropenone (DPC). The receptors were gathered from a woman aged 40 to 55 with alopecia areata. Some clones in this sample may be carry-over from other donors' samples.

This clonotype was observed a handful of times. The rearrangement joins TRBV6-1 to TRBJ1-1; the D gene is possibly TRBD1 (6 bases). Germline assignment: CDR1 MNHNS and CDR2 SASEGT. V was clipped by 4 bases and J by 2 bases, with 11 bases between them. CDR3 length: 14 amino acids. CDR3 nucleotide sequence: TGTGCCAGCAGTGCCACAGGGTTTAACACTGAAGCTTTCTTT. This sequence encodes CASSATGFNTEAFF.

This clonotype was observed at least ten times. V and J are TRBV20-1 and TRBJ1-5; D gene ambiguous. V lost 5 bases to trimming and J lost 6 bases, with 14 bases between them. Germline V gives CDR1 DFQATT, CDR2 SNEGSKA (reference sequence). The CDR3 is 13 residues long. Here the CDR3 DNA reads TGCAGTGCTGGAGCCGGGGTAGCTCAGCCCCAGCATTTT. It codes for CSAGAGVAQPQHF.

The V call is TRBV5-5, the J call TRBJ2-7; perhaps TRBD2 as D (5 bases). V gave up 1 base and J gave up 0 bases, with 17 bases separating them. Germline lookup yields CDR1 SGHKS and CDR2 YYEKEE (reference sequence). The CDR3 loop spans 17 amino acids. The CDR3 DNA sequence: TGTGCCAGCAGCTTGAGAGTCTCGGCCGGGAACTCCTACGAGCAGTACTTC. The encoded protein is CASSLRVSAGNSYEQYF.

This clonotype has a count of ten or more. This sequence joins TRBV12-3 or TRBV12-4 and TRBJ2-7; no reliable D call. The CDR3 has 13 amino acids. V shed 3 bases and J shed 3 bases, with 9 bases lying between them. This chain's CDR3 is CASSLRRIYEQYF. CDR3 bases: TGTGCCAGCAGTTTGAGGCGGATCTACGAGCAGTACTTC.

This clonotype was picked up many times. J is TRBJ1-1 and V is TRBV18; D is ambiguous. The V gene's germline CDR1 is KGHSH and CDR2 LQKENI. The CDR3 is 11 residues long. V lost 4 bases and J 6 bases, leaving 6 bases between the germline ends. Here the CDR3 DNA reads TGTGCCAGCTCACGCGGATCTGAAGCTTTCTTT. As protein: CASSRGSEAFF.

The V and J genes are TRBV18 and TRBJ1-4; D ambiguous. CDR1 and CDR2 (germline): KGHSH, LQKENI. V was shortened by 2 bases and J by 5 bases, with 15 bases between the two germline ends. This CDR3 region has 16 residues. CDR3 loop: CASSPSAATQNEKLFF. In DNA form, the CDR3 reads TGTGCCAGCTCACCATCCGCGGCCACCCAGAATGAAAAACTGTTTTTT.

This clonotype came up a few times. The rearrangement links TRBV7-6 to TRBJ2-3; D call uncertain. Germline CDR1 and CDR2: SGHVS and FNYEAQ. V was clipped by 0 bases and J by 2 bases, with 3 bases between them. The length of the CDR3 is 13 residues. Here the CDR3 DNA reads TGTGCCAGCAGCTTAGCGAACACAGATACGCAGTATTTT. Translating gives CASSLANTDTQYF.

This clonotype was seen at least ten times. The chain has TRBV29-1 and TRBJ2-1; 7 nucleotides agree with TRBD2. J was trimmed by 6 bases and V by 6 bases; bases with no gene match: 8. Germline V gene lookup returns CDR1 SQVTM and CDR2 ANQGSEA. The CDR3 is 13 residues long. The CDR3 region has the DNA TGCAGCGTCCTAAGCGGGGCGATCAATGAGCAGTTCTTC. Translated, it gives CSVLSGAINEQFF.

This clonotype was detected many times. The chain employs TRBV18 and TRBJ2-6; D might be TRBD1 (5 bases). Germline CDR1 reads KGHSH; CDR2 reads LQKENI. This CDR3 has 16 amino acids. Between the trimmed V and J ends, which lost 4 bases and 0 bases, there was a span of 10 bases. DNA for the CDR3: TGTGCCAGCTCACGGGGCACAGCCTCTGGGGCCAACGTCCTGACTTTC. It specifies CASSRGTASGANVLTF.

At least ten counts were recorded for this clonotype. J is TRBJ2-3 and V is TRBV25-1; 8 nucleotides align to TRBD1. There are 19 residues in the CDR3. Looked up from germline, CDR1 is MGHDK and CDR2 is SYGVNS. The V and J ends lost 4 bases and 1 base, in that order; junction bases with no gene match: 16. CDR3 region: CASSADPRGRGHGTDTQYF. In DNA form, the CDR3 reads TGTGCCAGCAGTGCTGACCCCCGGGGCAGGGGGCACGGCACAGATACGCAGTATTTT.

The rearrangement links TRBV7-2 to TRBJ2-3, with D possibly matching TRBD2 (7 bases). Germline CDR1 and CDR2: SGHTA and FQGNSA. The CDR3 consists of 16 residues. Trimming cost V 2 bases and J 2 bases, with 14 bases left between them. The CDR3 protein is CASSLNGGGFTDTQYF. CDR3 coding DNA: TGTGCCAGCAGCTTAAACGGCGGGGGCTTCACAGATACGCAGTATTTT.

This clonotype was recorded a few times. This chain uses TRBV7-6 with TRBJ1-1; D is possibly TRBD1 (6 bases). V lost 5 bases and J 0 bases, leaving 10 bases between the germline ends. Per germline, CDR1 SGHVS and CDR2 FNYEAQ. The CDR3 spans 14 residues. This chain's CDR3 is CASSPTGMNTEAFF. For the CDR3, the DNA is TGTGCCAGCAGCCCTACAGGGATGAACACTGAAGCTTTCTTT. Using reference TRBV7-6 and TRBJ1-1 for the parts outside the CDR3, the full variable domain is GAGVSQSPRYKVTKRGQDVALRCDPISGHVSLYWYRQALGQGPEFLTYFNYEAQQDKSGLPNDRFSAERPEGSISTLTIQRTEQRDSAMYRCASSPTGMNTEAFFGQGTRLTVV.

This clonotype was observed a handful of times. The J gene is TRBJ2-2, the V gene TRBV12-3 or TRBV12-4; 7 nucleotides agree with TRBD1. The trim removed 6 bases at V and 5 bases at J, leaving 9 bases unmatched. The CDR3 extends over 15 amino acids. CDR3 nucleotides: TGTGCCAGCAGAACCGGGACAGTCAGAACCGGGGAGCTGTTTTTT. It encodes CASRTGTVRTGELFF.

This clonotype was observed at least ten times. This sequence joins TRBV1 and TRBJ1-5. TRBV1 is an annotated pseudogene. The CDR3 has 14 residues. The CDR3 DNA reads TGCACCAGCAGCCATGAAGGCACCGGTCAGCCCCAGCATTTT. It specifies CTSSHEGTGQPQHF.

The count of this clonotype is one. This may be a read error: a much more frequent sequence differs by one nucleotide. The V and J genes are TRBV7-9 and TRBJ1-3; unclear D gene. V lost 6 bases and J 4 bases, leaving 4 bases between the germline ends. Germline V gene lookup returns CDR1 SEHNR and CDR2 FQNEAQ (reference sequence). This CDR3 is built from 11 residues. This CDR3 is CASREGNTIYF. CDR3 DNA: TGTGCCAGCAGGGAGGGAAACACCATATATTTT.

This chain links TRBV15 with TRBJ2-1, with 9 bases that match TRBD1. Germline V gives CDR1 LNHNV, CDR2 YYDKDF (reference sequence). This CDR3 spans 13 amino acids. V gave up 8 bases and J gave up 6 bases; unmatched junction bases: 5. In nucleotides, the CDR3 is TGTGCCACCGGGACAGGGCTGGGCAATGAGCAGTTCTTC. It specifies CATGTGLGNEQFF.

The rearrangement joins TRBV19 to TRBJ2-7, with D possibly matching TRBD1 (5 bases). Germline values: CDR1 LNHDA, CDR2 SQIVND (reference sequence). This CDR3 region has 14 residues. V was pared by 4 bases and J by 2 bases, with 12 bases between. For the CDR3, the DNA is TGTGCCAGTAGTAGCCAGGGTGGGCCCTACGAGCAGTACTTC. Translated, it gives CASSSQGGPYEQYF.

This clonotype was observed at least ten times. The rearrangement links TRBV7-9 to TRBJ1-1, with D tentatively TRBD1 (6 bases). CDR3 length: 12 residues. Germline CDR1 SEHNR, CDR2 FQNEAQ (reference sequence). V was cut by 4 bases and J by 8 bases, with 11 bases left in between. CDR3 amino acids: CASSWTVKEAFF. For the CDR3, the DNA is TGTGCCAGCAGCTGGACAGTAAAAGAAGCTTTCTTT.

The rearrangement links TRBV14 to TRBJ1-2; TRBD1 agrees at 8 bases. Germline-derived CDR1 and CDR2 are SGHDN and FVKESK. With V trimmed by 6 bases and J by 11 bases, 14 bases remained unmatched. The CDR3 spans 14 residues. In DNA form, the CDR3 reads TGTGCCAGCAGTCTAGACGGGGACAGGCAATTTTACACCTTC. Protein product: CASSLDGDRQFYTF.

The chain carries TRBV7-2 and TRBJ1-1; 7 nucleotides line up with TRBD1. Germline values: CDR1 SGHTA, CDR2 FQGNSA. The CDR3 is made up of 15 amino acids. V trimming: 4 bases; J trimming: 0 bases; junction bases outside the gene matches: 5. DNA of the CDR3: TGTGCCAGCAGCTCGGGACAGAGCATGAACACTGAAGCTTTCTTT. Its protein product is CASSSGQSMNTEAFF. The complete variable domain, with remaining parts taken from reference TRBV7-2 and TRBJ1-1, reads GAGVSQSPSNKVTEKGKDVELRCDPISGHTALYWYRQSLGQGLEFLIYFQGNSAPDKSGLPSDRFSAERTGGSVSTLTIQRTQQEDSAVYLCASSSGQSMNTEAFFGQGTRLTVV.

This chain uses TRBV19 with TRBJ2-2; 7 nucleotides agree with TRBD1. Per the germline V gene, CDR1 is LNHDA and CDR2 is SQIVND (reference sequence). The CDR3 is 14 amino acids. V shed 7 bases, J shed 1 base, and the junction held 3 bases outside the gene matches. The CDR3 here is CASTGQLNTGELFF. CDR3 sequence (DNA): TGTGCCAGTACGGGACAGTTGAACACCGGGGAGCTGTTTTTT.

This clonotype was counted ten times or more. This chain connects TRBV12-3 or TRBV12-4 to TRBJ1-6; 7 bases line up with TRBD1. Unmatched junction bases numbered 8, after V lost 5 bases and J lost 10 bases. This CDR3 comprises 14 residues. CDR3 region: CASSPTGTGSPLHF. In nucleotides, the CDR3 is TGTGCCAGCAGTCCGACAGGGACTGGGTCACCCCTCCACTTT.

The chain is built from TRBV5-6 and TRBJ1-1, with D perhaps TRBD1 (5 bases). The CDR3 has 16 amino acids. Trimming shortened V by 1 base and J by 6 bases, and 19 bases separated the two germline ends. Germline CDR1 is SGHDT and CDR2 is YYEEEE. CDR3 loop: CASSLPDRDPVPEAFF. For the CDR3, the DNA is TGTGCCAGCAGCTTGCCCGACAGAGACCCCGTACCTGAAGCTTTCTTT.

This clonotype occurred many times. This chain uses TRBV9 with TRBJ2-7; 9 positions agree with TRBD1. Germline trimming cut 3 bases from V and 0 bases from J; bases unmatched to any gene: 4. Germline V CDR1 and CDR2: SGDLS, YYNGEE. This CDR3 region has 15 residues. This CDR3 reads CASSGTGVNSYEQYF. As DNA, the CDR3 is TGTGCCAGCAGCGGGACAGGGGTCAACTCCTACGAGCAGTACTTC. Drawing the rest from reference TRBV9 and TRBJ2-7, the complete variable domain is DSGVTQTPKHLITATGQRVTLRCSPRSGDLSVYWYQQSLDQGLQFLIQYYNGEERAKGNILERFSAQQFPDLHSELNLSSLELGDSALYFCASSGTGVNSYEQYFGPGTRLTVT.